This entry lists 10 T cell receptor beta chains sequenced from one sample in a study of T cell repertoires in cytomegalovirus infection. TCRdb fed the reads into MiXCR, producing one record per CDR3 protein. The repertoire has approximately 910,000 distinct CDR3 sequences, around 31% of them found once; the top ten carry over 11%. The antigens for these receptors are not known. Sample: cultured CD8+ T cells from PBMCs, taken from culture after CMV antigen stimulation. These receptors were collected from a human donor in good health (CMV status not recorded). Some clones in this sample may be carry-over from other donors' samples.

This sequence joins TRBV27 and TRBJ1-1; D ambiguous. The germline CDR1 and CDR2 sequences are MNHEY and SMNVEV (reference sequence). The CDR3 has 13 amino acids. The V end was cut by 0 bases, the J end by 12 bases, with 14 bases between. CDR3 coding DNA: TGTGCCAGCAGTTTATCATTAACCTCGGCTACTTTCTTT. Encoded protein: CASSLSLTSATFF.

The chain combines TRBV4-1 with TRBJ1-1; D perhaps matches TRBD1 (6 bases). The germline V gene has CDR1 MGHRA and CDR2 YSYEKL. The CDR3 loop spans 15 amino acids. The ends were cut back, 1 base at V and 2 bases at J, with 11 bases in the middle. Here the CDR3 DNA reads TGCGCCAGCAGCCAAGGTTTCAGGGGAAACACTGAAGCTTTCTTT. It specifies CASSQGFRGNTEAFF.

As DNA, the CDR3 is TGTGCCAGCACCCCCGGCGGACAGGGGGCTACTTTCTTT. Amino acids: CASTPGGQGATFF. The V and J genes are TRBV6-2 or TRBV6-3 and TRBJ1-1, with 11 bases aligning to TRBD1. CDR3 length equals 13 residues. Germline V lookup: CDR1 MNHEY, CDR2 SVGEGT. J gave up 12 bases and V 7 bases, and 10 bases lay outside the gene matches.

This clonotype has more than one count but fewer than ten. The chain links TRBV5-1 to TRBJ2-1, with D unclear. Trimming stripped 4 bases from V and 2 bases from J, with 16 bases between. Germline lookup yields CDR1 SGHRS and CDR2 YFSETQ. The CDR3 sequence is 16 residues long. The CDR3 reads CASSGWTENTYNEQFF. The CDR3 DNA follows: TGCGCCAGCAGCGGATGGACGGAGAACACCTACAATGAGCAGTTCTTC.

With regard to this clonotype: Just one base apart from a much larger clone, this may be a read error. The genes are TRBV7-8 and TRBJ1-1; D is undetermined. Between the trimmed V and J ends, which lost 2 bases and 4 bases, there was a span of 11 bases. This CDR3 region has 14 residues. Germline CDR1 is SGHVS and CDR2 is FQNEAQ. DNA for the CDR3: TGTGCCAGCAGCTTAAACGTGTTGAGCACTGAAGCTTTCTTT. Amino acid sequence: CASSLNVLSTEAFF.

This clonotype was seen more than once but under ten times. The chain is built from TRBV10-3 and TRBJ1-3; D call uncertain. CDR3 length: 15 amino acids. Trimming shortened V by 6 bases and J by 4 bases, and 16 bases separated the two germline ends. Per the germline V gene, CDR1 is ENHRY and CDR2 is SYGVKD. The CDR3 DNA reads as TGTGCCATCAGGGCTCCCGAGGGTCGCGGAAACACCATATATTTT. It encodes CAIRAPEGRGNTIYF.

Here the CDR3 DNA reads TGTGCCAGCAGCTCCTCTCAGGAACCCTACGAGCAGTACTTC. This encodes CASSSSQEPYEQYF. This rearrangement joins TRBV7-9 to TRBJ2-7; D uncertain. The germline V gene has CDR1 SEHNR and CDR2 FQNEAQ (reference sequence). Trimming removed 4 bases from V and 2 bases from J, with 12 bases in between. The CDR3 is made up of 14 amino acids.

CDR3 sequence: CSARPGGGALDEQFF. The CDR3 bases are TGCAGTGCTAGACCCGGCGGGGGGGCTTTGGATGAGCAGTTCTTC. V is TRBV20-1 and J is TRBJ2-1; 9 bases are a match to TRBD2. The CDR3 totals 15 residues. Germline CDR1 is DFQATT and CDR2 is SNEGSKA (reference sequence). Unmatched junction bases numbered 10, after V lost 2 bases and J lost 8 bases.

This clonotype was counted only a few times. V and J are TRBV20-1 and TRBJ1-6; D perhaps matches TRBD1 (5 bases). This CDR3 spans 17 amino acids. The V and J ends lost 3 bases and 9 bases respectively, with 24 bases between them. Per germline, CDR1 DFQATT and CDR2 SNEGSKA (reference sequence). In DNA form, the CDR3 reads TGCAGTGCTAGCCCATGGGGGGGAACCACACTTGGTTCACCCCTCCACTTT. Its protein is CSASPWGGTTLGSPLHF.

This clonotype has just a few counts. J is TRBJ2-3 and V is TRBV7-6, with 7 bases lining up with TRBD1. V was clipped by 1 base and J by 6 bases; unmatched bases: 19. The CDR3 is 19 residues long. The V gene's germline CDR1 is SGHVS and CDR2 FNYEAQ. CDR3 in amino acids: CASSLGRDSDHLQRDTQYF. In DNA form, the CDR3 reads TGTGCCAGCAGCTTAGGCAGGGACAGTGATCACCTACAGCGGGATACGCAGTATTTT.